Below are 4 T cell receptor beta chains sequenced from a single sample in a study of T cells expressing NK-cell markers. TCRdb re-called the 5' RACE reads, yielding one record per CDR3 amino acid sequence without DNA. Its table lists a few hundred thousand distinct CDR3 sequences. What was sequenced was blood T cells: a sorted CD56 or NKG2C T cell subset, CD4+ or CD8+ T cells, or bulk PBMC T cells (not recorded which). The receptors come from a young man in good health.

The rearrangement joins TRBV11-3 to TRBJ2-1; TCRdb calls TRBD2, which cannot be checked without DNA. This CDR3 has 16 residues. Germline CDR1 reads SGHNT; CDR2 reads YENEEA. This CDR3 is CASSYQLAGVFNEQFF.

The chain employs TRBV24-1 and TRBJ2-3. Per the germline V gene, CDR1 is KGHDR and CDR2 is SFDVKD. This CDR3 is 15 amino acids long. This chain's CDR3 is CATSDPRISTDTQYF.

V usage is TRBV10-2 and J usage is TRBJ1-1. CDR1 is WSHSY and CDR2 is SAAADI in the germline V gene. The CDR3 spans 13 residues. CDR3 protein: CATGRNMNTEAFF.

The V call is TRBV20-1, the J call TRBJ2-2; the TRBD1 assignment by TCRdb is unverifiable without DNA. The CDR3 runs 15 residues. The germline V gene encodes CDR1 DFQATT and CDR2 SNEGSKA (reference sequence). The CDR3 here is CSARGGGKDTGELFF.